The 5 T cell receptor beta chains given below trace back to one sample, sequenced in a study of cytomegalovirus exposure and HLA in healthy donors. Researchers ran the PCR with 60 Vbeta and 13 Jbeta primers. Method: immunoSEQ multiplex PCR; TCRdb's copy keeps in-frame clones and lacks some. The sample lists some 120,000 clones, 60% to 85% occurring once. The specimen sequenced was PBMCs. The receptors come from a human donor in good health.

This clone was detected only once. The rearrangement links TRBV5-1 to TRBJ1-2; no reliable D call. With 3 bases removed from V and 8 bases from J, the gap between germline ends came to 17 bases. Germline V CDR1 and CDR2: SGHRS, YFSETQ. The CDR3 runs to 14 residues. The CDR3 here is CASSWTVDSGGYTF. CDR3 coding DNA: TGCGCCAGCAGCTGGACGGTGGACTCAGGAGGCTACACCTTC.

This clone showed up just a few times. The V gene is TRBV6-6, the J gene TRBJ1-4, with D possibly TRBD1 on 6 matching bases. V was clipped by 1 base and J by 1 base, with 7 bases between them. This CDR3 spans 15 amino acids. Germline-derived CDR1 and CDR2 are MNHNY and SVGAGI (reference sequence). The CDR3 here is CASSYYRVTNEKLFF. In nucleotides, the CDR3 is TGTGCCAGCAGTTACTACAGGGTAACTAATGAAAAACTGTTTTTT.

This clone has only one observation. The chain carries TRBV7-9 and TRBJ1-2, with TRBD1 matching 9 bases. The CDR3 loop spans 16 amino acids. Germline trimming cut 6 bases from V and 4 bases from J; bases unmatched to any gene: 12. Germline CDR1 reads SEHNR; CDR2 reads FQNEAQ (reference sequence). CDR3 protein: CASSQSGTGRVYGYTF. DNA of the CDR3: TGTGCCAGCAGTCAGAGCGGGACAGGGAGGGTCTATGGCTACACCTTC. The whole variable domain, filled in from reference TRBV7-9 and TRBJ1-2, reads DTGVSQNPRHKITKRGQNVTFRCDPISEHNRLYWYRQTLGQGPEFLTYFQNEAQLEKSRLLSDRFSAERPKGSFSTLEIQRTEQGDSAMYLCASSQSGTGRVYGYTFGSGTRLTVV.

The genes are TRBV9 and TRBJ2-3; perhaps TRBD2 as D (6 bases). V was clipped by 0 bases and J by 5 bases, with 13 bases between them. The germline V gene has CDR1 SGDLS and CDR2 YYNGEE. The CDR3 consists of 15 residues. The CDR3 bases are TGTGCCAGCAGCGTAGACCCCGGGACTCGAGATACGCAGTATTTT. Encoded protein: CASSVDPGTRDTQYF.

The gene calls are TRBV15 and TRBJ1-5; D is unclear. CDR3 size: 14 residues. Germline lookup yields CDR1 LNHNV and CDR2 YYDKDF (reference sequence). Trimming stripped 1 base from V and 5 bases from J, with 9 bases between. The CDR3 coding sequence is TGTGCCACCAGCAGAGTCGGGGTTGATCAGCCCCAGCATTTT. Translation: CATSRVGVDQPQHF.